This entry describes one T cell receptor beta chain. Per the germline V gene, CDR1 is MGHRA and CDR2 is YSYEKL. Losses at the gene ends were 3 bases for V and 4 bases for J; bases not matched to a gene: 3. The CDR3 has 16 amino acids. The data belong to a study of shared clonotypes between healthy human individuals. TCRdb's copy holds only in-frame clones and misses some; the assay was immunoSEQ multiplex PCR. Of over a million clones in the sample, more than 75% were seen once. Recent acute infections and vaccinations were absent in the healthy HIV-negative adult donors. The source is a young man in good health. Some clones in this sample may be carry-over from other donors' samples. The gene calls are TRBV4-1 and TRBJ2-1, with 13 bases that match TRBD2. The sequenced material came from memory CD4+ T cells from PBMCs. The subset: CD45RA-negative fraction. Here the CDR3 DNA reads TGCGCCAGCAGCCAGGGGACTAGCGGGACTTACAATGAGCAGTTCTTC. Protein sequence: CASSQGTSGTYNEQFF.